This is a list of T cell receptor beta chains from one sample in a study of early T cells in non-severe SARS-CoV-2 infection. One entry per CDR3 protein, called by TCRdb with MiXCR from the 5' RACE reads. The table records roughly 90,000 distinct CDR3 sequences, around 15% of them present only once. Sequencing used whole blood. Every receptor here comes from an adult who was a healthcare worker with PCR-confirmed SARS-CoV-2 infection or an uninfected control (not recorded which). Each CDR3 is given with its conserved first and last residue. Each record gives: CDR3 protein, CDR3 DNA, J gene, clone size, D gene, V gene, CDR3 length. The D gene is left open where the match is weak. For some rows the clone size is stated as once, few or many, or as a class when expanded; others skip it.

CDR3aa: CASSPSPPYEQYF; CDR3nt: TGTGCCAGCAGTCCCTCACCGCCCTACGAGCAGTACTTC; j_gene: TRBJ2-7; abundance: .; d_gene: .; v_gene: TRBV6-5; len: 13
CDR3aa: CSARVQGYTEAFF; CDR3nt: TGCAGTGCTAGAGTGCAGGGATACACTGAAGCTTTCTTT; j_gene: TRBJ1-1; abundance: few; d_gene: .; v_gene: TRBV20-1; len: 13
CDR3aa: CASSLTRTYEQYF; CDR3nt: TGTGCCAGCAGTCTTACTAGAACCTACGAGCAGTACTTC; j_gene: TRBJ2-7; abundance: many; d_gene: .; v_gene: TRBV6-6; len: 13
CDR3aa: CASSEEALAGSSTDTQYF; CDR3nt: TGTGCCAGCAGCGAAGAGGCGCTAGCGGGATCTAGCACAGATACGCAGTATTTT; j_gene: TRBJ2-3; abundance: many; d_gene: TRBD2; v_gene: TRBV2; len: 18
CDR3aa: CASSSPGSSYNEQFF; CDR3nt: TGTGCCAGCAGCTCTCCCGGGTCTTCCTACAATGAGCAGTTCTTC; j_gene: TRBJ2-1; abundance: few; d_gene: .; v_gene: TRBV11-3; len: 15
CDR3aa: CASATTGRWVTGELFF; CDR3nt: TGCGCCAGCGCTACTACAGGGAGATGGGTCACCGGGGAGCTGTTTTTT; j_gene: TRBJ2-2; abundance: few; d_gene: .; v_gene: TRBV5-1; len: 16
CDR3aa: CASSPPLSDSPRETQYF; CDR3nt: TGTGCCAGCAGCCCACCACTTTCAGACAGTCCGCGGGAGACCCAGTACTTC; j_gene: TRBJ2-5; abundance: many; d_gene: .; v_gene: TRBV11-2; len: 17
CDR3aa: CSARGDSPYNEQFF; CDR3nt: TGCAGTGCTCGGGGAGACAGCCCCTACAATGAGCAGTTCTTC; j_gene: TRBJ2-1; abundance: many; d_gene: .; v_gene: TRBV20-1; len: 14
CDR3aa: CASGAQASYEQYF; CDR3nt: TGTGCCAGCGGCGCGCAGGCGTCCTACGAGCAGTACTTC; j_gene: TRBJ2-7; abundance: .; d_gene: .; v_gene: TRBV7-9; len: 13
CDR3aa: CASSSELAGYGETQYF; CDR3nt: TGTGCCAGCAGTTCTGAGCTAGCGGGTTATGGGGAGACCCAGTACTTC; j_gene: TRBJ2-5; abundance: many; d_gene: TRBD2; v_gene: TRBV12-3/TRBV12-4; len: 16
CDR3aa: CSASIAGGIADTQYF; CDR3nt: TGCAGTGCTAGCATAGCGGGAGGGATCGCAGATACGCAGTATTTT; j_gene: TRBJ2-3; abundance: .; d_gene: TRBD2; v_gene: TRBV20-1; len: 15
CDR3aa: CASSSYPHGYTF; CDR3nt: TGTGCCAGCAGCTCCTACCCTCATGGCTACACCTTC; j_gene: TRBJ1-2; abundance: many; d_gene: .; v_gene: TRBV7-2; len: 12
CDR3aa: CASRLASTDTQYF; CDR3nt: TGTGCCAGCAGATTAGCGAGCACAGATACGCAGTATTTT; j_gene: TRBJ2-3; abundance: .; d_gene: .; v_gene: TRBV11-2; len: 13
CDR3aa: CASSYELADTQYF; CDR3nt: TGTGCCAGCAGTTACGAACTAGCAGATACGCAGTATTTT; j_gene: TRBJ2-3; abundance: many; d_gene: .; v_gene: TRBV6-4; len: 13
CDR3aa: CASIPVGRPYEQYF; CDR3nt: TGTGCCAGCATCCCGGTTGGCCGTCCCTACGAGCAGTACTTC; j_gene: TRBJ2-7; abundance: many; d_gene: .; v_gene: TRBV28; len: 14
CDR3aa: CASTPRDRSTDTQYF; CDR3nt: TGCGCCAGCACCCCTCGTGACAGGAGCACAGATACGCAGTATTTT; j_gene: TRBJ2-3; abundance: .; d_gene: .; v_gene: TRBV5-1; len: 15
CDR3aa: CSVAGRTTSVRNEQFF; CDR3nt: TGCAGCGTTGCGGGACGGACGACCTCAGTACGTAATGAGCAGTTCTTC; j_gene: TRBJ2-1; abundance: many; d_gene: .; v_gene: TRBV29-1; len: 16
CDR3aa: CSARPGVRGTGELFF; CDR3nt: TGCAGTGCTAGACCAGGGGTCCGGGGCACCGGGGAGCTGTTTTTT; j_gene: TRBJ2-2; abundance: .; d_gene: .; v_gene: TRBV20-1; len: 15
CDR3aa: CSARTGNTEAFF; CDR3nt: TGCAGTGCTAGAACCGGGAACACTGAAGCTTTCTTT; j_gene: TRBJ1-1; abundance: many; d_gene: .; v_gene: TRBV20-1; len: 12
CDR3aa: CSVEVASGRPLGYEQYF; CDR3nt: TGCAGCGTTGAAGTGGCTAGCGGGAGACCCCTAGGCTACGAGCAGTACTTC; j_gene: TRBJ2-7; abundance: .; d_gene: TRBD2; v_gene: TRBV29-1; len: 17
CDR3aa: CASSSQHQETQYF; CDR3nt: TGTGCCAGCAGCTCTCAACACCAAGAGACCCAGTACTTC; j_gene: TRBJ2-5; abundance: .; d_gene: .; v_gene: TRBV11-2; len: 13
CDR3aa: CASSLAGGTSGTSGSYEQYF; CDR3nt: TGCGCCAGCAGCTTGGCCGGGGGGACTAGCGGGACATCTGGCTCCTACGAGCAGTACTTC; j_gene: TRBJ2-7; abundance: few; d_gene: TRBD2; v_gene: TRBV5-1; len: 20
CDR3aa: CSAPGTGHEQYF; CDR3nt: TGCAGCGCGCCCGGGACAGGCCACGAGCAGTACTTC; j_gene: TRBJ2-7; abundance: many; d_gene: TRBD1; v_gene: TRBV29-1; len: 12
CDR3aa: CASSPNLLVETQYF; CDR3nt: TGTGCCAGCTCACCAAACCTGCTCGTTGAGACCCAGTACTTC; j_gene: TRBJ2-5; abundance: .; d_gene: .; v_gene: TRBV18; len: 14
CDR3aa: CASSVGAATDTQYF; CDR3nt: TGTGCCAGCAGCGTAGGAGCGGCCACAGATACGCAGTATTTT; j_gene: TRBJ2-3; abundance: .; d_gene: .; v_gene: TRBV9; len: 14
CDR3aa: CASSLVFGGQGRTNQPQHF; CDR3nt: TGTGCCAGCAGTTTAGTTTTCGGGGGACAGGGTAGGACAAATCAGCCCCAGCATTTT; j_gene: TRBJ1-5; abundance: .; d_gene: TRBD1; v_gene: TRBV12-3/TRBV12-4; len: 19
CDR3aa: CASSPERMVGNEQFF; CDR3nt: TGTGCCAGCAGTCCTGAGCGGATGGTGGGTAATGAGCAGTTCTTC; j_gene: TRBJ2-1; abundance: .; d_gene: .; v_gene: TRBV12-3/TRBV12-4; len: 15
CDR3aa: CSFPRGRLYNEQFF; CDR3nt: TGCAGCTTCCCTCGCGGGAGGCTCTACAATGAGCAGTTCTTC; j_gene: TRBJ2-1; abundance: .; d_gene: TRBD2; v_gene: TRBV29-1; len: 14
CDR3aa: CASSLDLGQQTSGAEVTDTQYF; CDR3nt: TGCGCCAGCAGCTTGGACCTGGGACAGCAGACTAGCGGGGCCGAGGTAACAGATACGCAGTATTTT; j_gene: TRBJ2-3; abundance: .; d_gene: TRBD2; v_gene: TRBV5-1; len: 22
CDR3aa: CSARVGTSKYF; CDR3nt: TGCAGTGCTAGAGTCGGGACTTCAAAGTACTTC; j_gene: TRBJ2-5; abundance: many; d_gene: .; v_gene: TRBV20-1; len: 11
CDR3aa: CSVAERDTQYF; CDR3nt: TGCAGTGTTGCAGAGCGGGATACGCAGTATTTT; j_gene: TRBJ2-3; abundance: few; d_gene: .; v_gene: TRBV20-1; len: 11
CDR3aa: CAWSVLEQSPQYF; CDR3nt: TGTGCCTGGAGTGTACTTGAACAGAGTCCGCAGTATTTT; j_gene: TRBJ2-3; abundance: .; d_gene: .; v_gene: TRBV30; len: 13
CDR3aa: CASSLPVSAGSSYNEQFF; CDR3nt: TGTGCCAGCAGTTTACCCGTTTCAGCGGGAAGCTCCTACAATGAGCAGTTCTTC; j_gene: TRBJ2-1; abundance: many; d_gene: TRBD2; v_gene: TRBV12-3/TRBV12-4; len: 18
CDR3aa: CASSTLSARRINSNQPQHF; CDR3nt: TGTGCCAGCAGTACTCTATCTGCGCGACGGATTAATAGCAATCAGCCCCAGCATTTT; j_gene: TRBJ1-5; abundance: many; d_gene: .; v_gene: TRBV6-1; len: 19
CDR3aa: CASSLGTAGEKLFF; CDR3nt: TGTGCCAGCAGCTTGGGGACTGCAGGTGAAAAACTGTTTTTT; j_gene: TRBJ1-4; abundance: few; d_gene: .; v_gene: TRBV5-6; len: 14
CDR3aa: CASSPPTGTYNEQFF; CDR3nt: TGTGCCAGCAGTCCCCCGACGGGGACGTACAATGAGCAGTTCTTC; j_gene: TRBJ2-1; abundance: .; d_gene: .; v_gene: TRBV28; len: 15
CDR3aa: CASSPYGQGRGEKLFF; CDR3nt: TGTGCCAGTAGTCCCTACGGACAGGGAAGAGGAGAAAAACTGTTTTTT; j_gene: TRBJ1-4; abundance: few; d_gene: TRBD1; v_gene: TRBV19; len: 16
CDR3aa: CASSYSPPNTEAFF; CDR3nt: TGTGCCAGCAGTTACTCCCCCCCGAACACTGAAGCTTTCTTT; j_gene: TRBJ1-1; abundance: many; d_gene: .; v_gene: TRBV6-2/TRBV6-3; len: 14
CDR3aa: CSVSTSGDGYGYTF; CDR3nt: TGCAGCGTTTCCACATCGGGTGACGGCTATGGCTACACCTTC; j_gene: TRBJ1-2; abundance: .; d_gene: .; v_gene: TRBV29-1; len: 14
CDR3aa: CASSVGLFASEQYF; CDR3nt: TGTGCCAGCAGCGTGGGCCTCTTCGCCTCCGAGCAGTACTTC; j_gene: TRBJ2-7; abundance: few; d_gene: .; v_gene: TRBV7-8; len: 14
CDR3aa: CASQRAGRNNEQFF; CDR3nt: TGTGCCTCCCAACGGGCAGGGCGAAACAATGAGCAGTTCTTC; j_gene: TRBJ2-1; abundance: .; d_gene: .; v_gene: TRBV30; len: 14
CDR3aa: CASSRKEETQYF; CDR3nt: TGTGCCAGCAGCCGAAAAGAAGAGACCCAGTACTTC; j_gene: TRBJ2-5; abundance: .; d_gene: .; v_gene: TRBV7-9; len: 12
CDR3aa: CASLDSPRGETQYF; CDR3nt: TGTGCCAGCCTAGACAGCCCCCGGGGAGAGACCCAGTACTTC; j_gene: TRBJ2-5; abundance: .; d_gene: .; v_gene: TRBV2; len: 14
CDR3aa: CASSPRRSSYNEQFF; CDR3nt: TGTGCCAGCAGCCCCCGGAGGAGCTCCTACAATGAGCAGTTCTTC; j_gene: TRBJ2-1; abundance: few; d_gene: .; v_gene: TRBV7-3; len: 15
CDR3aa: CASRPLTGGIGYTF; CDR3nt: TGTGCCAGCAGGCCCTTGACAGGGGGCATTGGCTACACCTTC; j_gene: TRBJ1-2; abundance: many; d_gene: TRBD1; v_gene: TRBV2; len: 14
CDR3aa: CAWSEGIAGNTIYF; CDR3nt: TGTGCCTGGAGTGAAGGAATCGCTGGAAACACCATATATTTT; j_gene: TRBJ1-3; abundance: many; d_gene: .; v_gene: TRBV30; len: 14
CDR3aa: CASSLVGSGYEQYF; CDR3nt: TGTGCCAGCAGCTTGGTAGGGTCGGGCTACGAGCAGTACTTC; j_gene: TRBJ2-7; abundance: many; d_gene: .; v_gene: TRBV7-9; len: 14
CDR3aa: CASKTSGVLYEQYF; CDR3nt: TGTGCCAGCAAGACTAGCGGAGTTCTCTACGAGCAGTACTTC; j_gene: TRBJ2-7; abundance: many; d_gene: TRBD2; v_gene: TRBV27; len: 14